These 9 T cell receptor beta chains originate from one sample sequenced in a study of beta chain features in type 1 diabetes. The whole isolated RNA underwent reverse transcription, so sequencing captured expressed TCRB transcripts. Produced via immunoSEQ multiplex PCR; TCRdb's table is partial and in-frame only. Here the sample spans approximately 160,000 clones, less than 9.5% being singletons. Sequencing was done on a sample of central memory CD4+ T cells from blood. These receptors were obtained from a woman in her late teens or twenties in good health.

This clone has a handful of counts. The genes are TRBV5-1 and TRBJ2-7, with 12 bases matching TRBD2. Trimming took 4 bases from V and 2 from J; bases not matched to a gene: 4. The germline CDR1 and CDR2 sequences are SGHRS and YFSETQ. This CDR3 has 15 amino acids. This CDR3 reads CASSQGLAGTYEQYF. For the CDR3, the DNA is TGCGCCAGCAGCCAAGGACTAGCGGGAACCTACGAGCAGTACTTC.

The sample holds many counts of this clone. The J gene is TRBJ1-2, the V gene TRBV5-1, with D unclear. CDR1 SGHRS and CDR2 YFSETQ come from the germline V gene. This CDR3 has 15 residues. The germline V and J ends were trimmed by 4 bases and 8 bases, with 21 bases remaining between them. The CDR3 is CASSPYSGRAWGYTF. CDR3 bases: TGCGCCAGCAGCCCCTACAGCGGAAGAGCGTGGGGCTACACCTTC.

This clone was observed a handful of times. This chain joins TRBV30 and TRBJ1-1, with TRBD1 identical over 8 bases. Losses at the gene ends were 5 bases for V and 12 bases for J; bases not matched to a gene: 11. The CDR3 has 12 amino acids. CDR1 GTSNPN and CDR2 SVGIG come from the germline V gene (reference sequence). CDR3 nucleotides: TGTGCCTGGGCCGGACAGGGAATTTGGTCTTTCTTT. It translates to CAWAGQGIWSFF.

This clone came up a few times. Other DNA sequences in the same sample also yield this CDR3. The chain links TRBV9 to TRBJ1-1; possibly TRBD1 for D (6 bases). Germline-derived CDR1 and CDR2 are SGDLS and YYNGEE. The germline V and J ends were trimmed by 0 bases and 2 bases, with 8 bases remaining between them. The CDR3 is made up of 14 amino acids. The CDR3, as DNA: TGTGCCAGCAGCGTAGAACAGGGAAACACTGAAGCTTTCTTT. It is translated as CASSVEQGNTEAFF.

This clone was detected a few times. Other DNA variants within this sample encode the same CDR3. The chain uses TRBV11-3 and TRBJ2-1, with 7 bases lining up with TRBD2. The V gene end was trimmed by 0 bases and the J gene end by 0 bases; junction bases not matched to a gene: 8. CDR1 is SGHNT and CDR2 is YENEEA in the germline V gene. The CDR3 is made up of 18 amino acids. This CDR3 reads CASSLDQGGSSSYNEQFF. The CDR3 DNA reads as TGTGCCAGCAGCTTAGATCAGGGCGGGAGTAGCTCCTACAATGAGCAGTTCTTC.

In this sample, this clone turned up a few times. The chain joins TRBV7-2 to TRBJ2-1, with D possibly being TRBD2 (6 bases). Germline-derived CDR1 and CDR2 are SGHTA and FQGNSA. The CDR3 totals 17 residues. The V end was cut by 5 bases, the J end by 0 bases, with 17 bases between. The CDR3 coding sequence is TGTGCCAGCAGCCGAGGAAGCGGGCGGAGCTCCTACAATGAGCAGTTCTTC. The encoded protein is CASSRGSGRSSYNEQFF.

The J gene is TRBJ1-1, the V gene TRBV6-5; TRBD1 is a possible D gene (5 bases). This CDR3 is 14 amino acids long. Germline V gene data show CDR1 as MNHEY and CDR2 as SVGAGI. V was pared by 2 bases and J by 9 bases, with 16 bases between. The CDR3 DNA is TGTGCCAGCAGTTACCTAAGAGACAGAAACAAAGCTTTCTTT. It yields the protein CASSYLRDRNKAFF.

This clone was counted between two and nine times. The chain uses TRBV5-1 and TRBJ1-2, with 9 bases identical to TRBD1. V lost 0 bases, J lost 3 bases, and 3 bases stayed unmatched. CDR1 is SGHRS and CDR2 is YFSETQ in the germline V gene. The CDR3 runs 15 residues. In nucleotides, the CDR3 is TGCGCCAGCAGCTTGGAACAGGGGGCTGACTATGGCTACACCTTC. Its translation: CASSLEQGADYGYTF. The full variable domain, rest sourced from reference TRBV5-1 and TRBJ1-2, is KAGVTQTPRYLIKTRGQQVTLSCSPISGHRSVSWYQQTPGQGLQFLFEYFSETQRNKGNFPGRFSGRQFSNSRSEMNVSTLELGDSALYLCASSLEQGADYGYTFGSGTRLTVV.

The CDR3 DNA is TGTGCCAGCAGTAACAGTTTGAACACTGAAGCTTTCTTT. Its protein product is CASSNSLNTEAFF. The chain links TRBV2 to TRBJ1-1; no clear D. V gave up 5 bases and J gave up 0 bases, with 7 bases separating them. The length of the CDR3 is 13 residues. CDR1 is SNHLY, CDR2 FYNNEI, per germline.